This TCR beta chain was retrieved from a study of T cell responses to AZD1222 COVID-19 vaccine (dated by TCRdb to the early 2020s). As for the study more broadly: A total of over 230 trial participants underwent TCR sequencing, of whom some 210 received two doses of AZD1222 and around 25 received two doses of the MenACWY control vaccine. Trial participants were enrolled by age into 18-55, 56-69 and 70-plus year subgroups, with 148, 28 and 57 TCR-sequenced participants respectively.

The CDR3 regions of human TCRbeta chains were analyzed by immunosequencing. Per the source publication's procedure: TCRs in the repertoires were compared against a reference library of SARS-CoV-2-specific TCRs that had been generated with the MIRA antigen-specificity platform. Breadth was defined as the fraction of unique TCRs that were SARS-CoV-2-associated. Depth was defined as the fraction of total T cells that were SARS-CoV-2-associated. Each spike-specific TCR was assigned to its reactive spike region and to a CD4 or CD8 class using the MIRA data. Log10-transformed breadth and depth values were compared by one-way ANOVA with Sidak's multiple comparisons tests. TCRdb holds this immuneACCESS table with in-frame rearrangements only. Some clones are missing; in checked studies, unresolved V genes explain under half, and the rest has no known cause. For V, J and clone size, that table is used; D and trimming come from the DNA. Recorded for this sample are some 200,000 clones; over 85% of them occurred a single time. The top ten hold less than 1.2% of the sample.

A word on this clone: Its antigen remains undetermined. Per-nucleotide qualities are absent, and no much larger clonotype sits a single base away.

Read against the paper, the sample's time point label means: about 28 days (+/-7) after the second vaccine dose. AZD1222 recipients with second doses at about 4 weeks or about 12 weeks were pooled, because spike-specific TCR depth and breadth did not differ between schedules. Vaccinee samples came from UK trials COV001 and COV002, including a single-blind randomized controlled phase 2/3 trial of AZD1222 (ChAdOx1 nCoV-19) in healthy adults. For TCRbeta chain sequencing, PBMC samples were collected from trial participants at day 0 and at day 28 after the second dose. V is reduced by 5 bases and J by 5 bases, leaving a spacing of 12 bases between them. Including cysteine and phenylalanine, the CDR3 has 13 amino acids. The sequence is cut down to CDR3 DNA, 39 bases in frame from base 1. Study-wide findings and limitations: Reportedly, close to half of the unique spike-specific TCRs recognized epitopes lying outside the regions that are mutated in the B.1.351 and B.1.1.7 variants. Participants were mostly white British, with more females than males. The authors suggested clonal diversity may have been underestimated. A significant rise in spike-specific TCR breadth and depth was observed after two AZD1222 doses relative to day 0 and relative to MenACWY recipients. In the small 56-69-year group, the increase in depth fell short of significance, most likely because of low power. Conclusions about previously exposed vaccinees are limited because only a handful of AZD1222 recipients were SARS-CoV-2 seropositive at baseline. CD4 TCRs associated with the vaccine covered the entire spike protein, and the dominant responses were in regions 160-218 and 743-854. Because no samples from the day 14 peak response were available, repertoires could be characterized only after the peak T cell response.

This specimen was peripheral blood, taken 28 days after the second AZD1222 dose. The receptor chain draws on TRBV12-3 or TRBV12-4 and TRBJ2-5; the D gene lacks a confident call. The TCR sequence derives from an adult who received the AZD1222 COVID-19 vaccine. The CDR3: CASSSDTLETQYF. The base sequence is TGTGCCAGCAGTAGCGACACTTTGGAGACCCAGTACTTC.